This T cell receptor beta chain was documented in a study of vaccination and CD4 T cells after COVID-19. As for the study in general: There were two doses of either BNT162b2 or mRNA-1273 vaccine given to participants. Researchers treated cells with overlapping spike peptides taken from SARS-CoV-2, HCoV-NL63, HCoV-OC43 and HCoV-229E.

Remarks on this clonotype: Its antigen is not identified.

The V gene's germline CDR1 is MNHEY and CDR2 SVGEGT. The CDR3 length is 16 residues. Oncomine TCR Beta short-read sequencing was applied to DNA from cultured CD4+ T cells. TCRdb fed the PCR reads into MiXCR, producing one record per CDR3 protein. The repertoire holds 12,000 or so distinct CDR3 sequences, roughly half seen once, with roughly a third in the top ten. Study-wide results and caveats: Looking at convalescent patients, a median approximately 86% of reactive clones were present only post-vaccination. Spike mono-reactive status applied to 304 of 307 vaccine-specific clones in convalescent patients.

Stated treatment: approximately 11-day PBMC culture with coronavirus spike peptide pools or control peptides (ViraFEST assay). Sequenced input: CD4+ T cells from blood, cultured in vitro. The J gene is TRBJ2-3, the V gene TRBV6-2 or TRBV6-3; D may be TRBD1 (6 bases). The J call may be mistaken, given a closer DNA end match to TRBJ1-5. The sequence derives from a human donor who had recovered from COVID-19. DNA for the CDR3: TGTGCCAGCAAAACCCCGGGACACGTGTCACGAGATACGCAGCATTTT. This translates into CASKTPGHVSRDTQHF.